The clone carrying this TCR beta chain was detected a few times. PCR was performed using 60 Vbeta and 13 Jbeta primers. Sequencing was performed with immunoSEQ multiplex PCR; in TCRdb, only in-frame clones are kept and a portion is missing. Of 120,000 or so clones in the sample, 75% are singletons; the top ten hold over 2.5%. This sample is part of a study of cytomegalovirus exposure and HLA in healthy donors. V lost 5 bases to trimming and J lost 9 bases, with 14 bases between them. This CDR3 comprises 12 residues. The V gene's germline CDR1 is MNHNS and CDR2 SASEGT. Sequenced material: PBMCs. This clonotype was sampled from a woman between 45 and 65 years old in good health and CMV-seronegative. The chain carries TRBV6-1 and TRBJ2-7, with D tentatively TRBD1 (6 bases). The CDR3 DNA sequence: TGTGCCAGCAGTACCACAGGGTCAGGGCAGTACTTC. Translated: CASSTTGSGQYF.